A single sample gave rise to the 2 T cell receptor beta chains below, sequenced in a study of blood T cell repertoires in COVID-19. Only in-frame clones appear in the TCRdb table, and some are missing; sequencing was by immunoSEQ multiplex PCR. The table has approximately 180,000 clones, about 85% seen once; the top ten hold over 15%. Sequences were obtained from peripheral blood. The receptor source for this set is an older person with COVID-19, enrolled during active disease.

This chain uses TRBV5-4 with TRBJ1-5; tentatively, D is TRBD1 (6 bases). The germline V and J ends were trimmed by 7 bases and 6 bases, with 20 bases remaining between them. From germline, CDR1 is SGHNT and CDR2 YYREEE (reference sequence). CDR3 size: 15 residues. Here the CDR3 DNA reads TGTGCCAGCGATTTGAAGGGAGGGGGTGGTCAGCCCCAGCATTTT. Its translation is CASDLKGGGGQPQHF.

J is TRBJ1-2 and V is TRBV11-2, with D perhaps TRBD1 (5 bases). Germline lookup yields CDR1 SGHAT and CDR2 FQNNGV. The CDR3 runs to 16 residues. V dropped 5 bases and J dropped 4 bases, with 20 bases sitting between them. The CDR3 DNA is TGTGCCAGCAGCCCTCTGCCGGGGGGGTTTGTCTATGGCTACACCTTC. It encodes CASSPLPGGFVYGYTF.